This T cell receptor (beta chain) appears in the sequencing data of a study of T cell responses to AZD1222 COVID-19 vaccine. Using immunoSEQ multiplex PCR, the repertoire was profiled, and TCRdb retains in-frame clones only, with some absent. Here the sample spans about 150,000 clones, 89% being singletons. The CDR3 spans 12 residues. V dropped 3 bases and J dropped 1 base, with 3 bases sitting between them. CDR1 and CDR2 (germline): LNHNV, YYDKDF (reference sequence). This material consisted of peripheral blood, taken on day 0 of AZD1222 vaccination. This TCR was sampled from an adult in good health. V gene TRBV15 combines with J gene TRBJ1-1; D uncertain. The CDR3 protein is CATSRWNTEAFF. The CDR3 bases are TGTGCCACCAGCAGGTGGAACACTGAAGCTTTCTTT.